Following are 8 T cell receptor beta chains from one sample sequenced in a study of radiation and T cells in renal cell carcinoma. Described treatment: treatment-naive control, cytoreductive nephrectomy. Some clones are missing from TCRdb's copy, which holds only in-frame ones; the method was immunoSEQ multiplex PCR. The table lists fewer than 20,000 clones, about 61% of them singletons. The specimen comprised tumor tissue, sampled from a patient whose treatment was nephrectomy without radiotherapy. The receptors were gathered from a man between 50 and 59 years old with renal cell carcinoma.

J is TRBJ2-7 and V is TRBV4-2, with 12 nucleotides matching TRBD2. The CDR3 contains 17 residues. V shed 3 bases, J shed 2 bases, and the junction held 8 bases outside the gene matches. Germline V gene data show CDR1 as LGHNA and CDR2 as YNFKEQ. For the CDR3, the DNA is TGTGCCAGCAGCCAGGGACTAGCGGGTCGTCCTGCCTACGAGCAGTACTTC. Translation gives CASSQGLAGRPAYEQYF.

The V and J genes are TRBV30 and TRBJ2-1, with D possibly TRBD1 on 6 matching bases. Germline-derived CDR1 and CDR2 are GTSNPN and SVGIG (reference sequence). The CDR3 has 12 amino acids. CDR3 residues: CALGHPYNEQFF. In nucleotides, the CDR3 is TGTGCGCTGGGACACCCCTACAATGAGCAGTTCTTC. Full variable domain (remainder filled in from reference TRBV30 and TRBJ2-1): SQTIHQWPATLVQPVGSPLSLECTVEGTSNPNLYWYRQAAGRGLQLLFYSVGIGQISSEVPQNLSASRPQDRQFILSSKKLLLSDSGFYLCALGHPYNEQFFGPGTRLTVL.

Ten or more counts support this clone. V usage is TRBV2 and J usage is TRBJ2-1; either TRBD1 or TRBD2 may fit D (5 bases each). V was clipped by 8 bases and J by 10 bases, with 18 bases between them. CDR3 length: 13 amino acids. Germline CDR1 and CDR2: SNHLY and FYNNEI. The CDR3 DNA sequence: TGTGCCAGCTTGGGGAAGGGGAGATGGGAGCAGTTCTTC. This sequence encodes CASLGKGRWEQFF. The full variable domain, completed using reference TRBV2 and TRBJ2-1, is EPEVTQTPSHQVTQMGQEVILRCVPISNHLYFYWYRQILGQKVEFLVSFYNNEISEKSEIFDDQFSVERPDGSNFTLKIRSTKLEDSAMYFCASLGKGRWEQFFGPGTRLTVL.

This clone was counted only a few times. This rearrangement joins TRBV7-2 to TRBJ2-2; TRBD1 matches at 7 bases. CDR1 is SGHTA, CDR2 FQGNSA, per germline. V lost 5 bases and J lost 7; bases outside the gene matches: 4. This CDR3 has 13 residues. CDR3 nucleotides: TGTGCCAGCAGCGCAGGACAGGTCGGGGAGCTGTTTTTT. Amino acid sequence: CASSAGQVGELFF.

The V call is TRBV29-1, the J call TRBJ1-1; 8 bases are shared with TRBD1. This CDR3 comprises 11 residues. From germline, CDR1 is SQVTM and CDR2 ANQGSEA. Trimming cost V 7 bases and J 4 bases; bases outside gene matches: 2. The CDR3 protein is CSGDRGTEAFF. Here the CDR3 DNA reads TGCAGCGGCGACAGGGGCACTGAAGCTTTCTTT.

The rearrangement joins TRBV10-3 to TRBJ2-3, with TRBD1 matching 11 bases. V lost 0 bases to trimming and J lost 4 bases; unmatched junction nucleotides: 0. Germline CDR1 ENHRY, CDR2 SYGVKD. The length of the CDR3 is 15 residues. The CDR3 nucleotides are TGTGCCATCAGTGAGTCGGGACAGGGGGCAGATACGCAGTATTTT. Encoded protein: CAISESGQGADTQYF.

This clone qualifies as medium-sized. The gene calls are TRBV15 and TRBJ1-1; TRBD1 aligns across 7 bases. The length of the CDR3 is 14 residues. Unmatched junction bases numbered 4, after V lost 5 bases and J lost 1 base. Germline V gene sequence: CDR1 LNHNV, CDR2 YYDKDF (reference sequence). CDR3 coding DNA: TGTGCCACCAGCGGCCGGGACAGGAACACTGAAGCTTTCTTT. This encodes CATSGRDRNTEAFF. Using reference TRBV15 and TRBJ1-1 for the parts outside the CDR3, the full variable domain is DAMVIQNPRYQVTQFGKPVTLSCSQTLNHNVMYWYQQKSSQAPKLLFHYYDKDFNNEADTPDNFQSRRPNTSFCFLDIRSPGLGDTAMYLCATSGRDRNTEAFFGQGTRLTVV.

Here the CDR3 reads CASSEGDYNEQFF. CDR3 coding DNA: TGTGCCAGCAGCGAAGGGGATTACAATGAGCAGTTCTTC. The chain recombines TRBV9 with TRBJ2-1; a weak D match, TRBD1 (5 bases). With 3 bases removed from V and 4 bases from J, the gap between germline ends came to 8 bases. The CDR3 loop spans 13 amino acids. CDR1 is SGDLS, CDR2 YYNGEE, per germline.